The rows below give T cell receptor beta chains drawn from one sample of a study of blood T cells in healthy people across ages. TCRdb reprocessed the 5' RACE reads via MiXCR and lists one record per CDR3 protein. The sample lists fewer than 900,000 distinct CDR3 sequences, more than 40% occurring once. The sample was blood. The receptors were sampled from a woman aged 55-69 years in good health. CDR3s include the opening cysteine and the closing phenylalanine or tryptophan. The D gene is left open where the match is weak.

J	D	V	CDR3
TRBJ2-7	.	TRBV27	CASSRLANYEQYF
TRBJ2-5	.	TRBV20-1	CSASGKDRGTQETQYF
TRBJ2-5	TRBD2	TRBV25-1	CASSEWLAGSQETQYF
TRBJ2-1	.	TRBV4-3	CASSQDWGTNTNNEQFF
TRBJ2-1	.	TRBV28	CASKRGSQVGNEQFF
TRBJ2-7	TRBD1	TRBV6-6	CASRQGATSYEQYF
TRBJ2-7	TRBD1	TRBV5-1	CASSVGTAYEQYF
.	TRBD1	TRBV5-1	CASSLQDRAPEQYF
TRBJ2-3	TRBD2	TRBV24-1	CATSEPGELAIVTDTQYF
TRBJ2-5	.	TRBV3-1	CASSQDPETQYF
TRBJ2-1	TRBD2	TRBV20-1	CSARREGRVTYNEQFF
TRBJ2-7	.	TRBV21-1	CASSNWPDRGPYEQYF
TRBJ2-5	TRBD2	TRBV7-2	CASSLKGTSGAFGAQYF
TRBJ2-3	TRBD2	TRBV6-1	CASKWGGRSDTQYF
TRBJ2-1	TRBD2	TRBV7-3	CASSLGRIAGVPYNEQFF
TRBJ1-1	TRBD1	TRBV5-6	CASSLSGGTEAFF
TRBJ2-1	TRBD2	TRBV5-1	CASSVGLVVCEQFF
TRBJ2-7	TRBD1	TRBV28	CASRGQGYYEQYF
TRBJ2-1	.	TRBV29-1	CSVEDLRAGSYNEQFF
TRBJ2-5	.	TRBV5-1	CASSSVRSGETQYF
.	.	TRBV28	CASSLSGLDPSYEQYF
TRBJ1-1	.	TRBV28	CASSSSWGRTEAFF
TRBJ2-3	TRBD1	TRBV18	CASSPDRTGPHTQYF
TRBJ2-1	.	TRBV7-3	CASSFGLNNEQFF
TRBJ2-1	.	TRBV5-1	CASSLGKVSSYNEQFF
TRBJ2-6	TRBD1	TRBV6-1	CASRLTGTGYLWANVLTF
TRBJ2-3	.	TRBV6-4	CASRPRHIQGDTQYF
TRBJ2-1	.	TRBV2	CASSPMDRNNEQFF
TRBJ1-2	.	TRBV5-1	CTSSLNGGLYGYTF
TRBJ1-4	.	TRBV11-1	CASSRAQGGEKLFF
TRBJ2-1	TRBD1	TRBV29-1	CSVPLPPGQGRLAAYNEQFF
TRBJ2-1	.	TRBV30	CAWSPEGPTNNEQFF
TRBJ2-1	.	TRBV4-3	CASSHQSGDNEQFF
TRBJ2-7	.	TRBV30	CAGTGAYEQYF
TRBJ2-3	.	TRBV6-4	CASSGAWTPTDTQYF
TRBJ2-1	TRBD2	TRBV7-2	CASSPTSGSYNEQFF
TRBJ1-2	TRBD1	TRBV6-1	CASSEAFRQGVRNYGYTF
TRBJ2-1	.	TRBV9	CASSQPTDSSPNNEQFF
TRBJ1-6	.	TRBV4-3	CASSQMTGNSPLHF
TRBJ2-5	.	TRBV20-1	CSARALGRPKETQYF
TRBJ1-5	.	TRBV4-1	CASSQVGINQPQHF
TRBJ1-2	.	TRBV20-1	CSARVEGSGGYTF
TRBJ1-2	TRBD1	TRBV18	CASSPLGQQYGYTF
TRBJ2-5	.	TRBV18	CASSPTGAQETQYF
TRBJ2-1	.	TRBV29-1	CSVEDQGPPRDNEQFF
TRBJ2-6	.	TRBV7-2	CASSLVDFGANVLTF
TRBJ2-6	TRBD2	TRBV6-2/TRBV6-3	CASSRGGNAGANVLTF
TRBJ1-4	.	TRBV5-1	CASSSTVATNEKLFF
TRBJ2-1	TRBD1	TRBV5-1	CASRPDRARDNEQFF
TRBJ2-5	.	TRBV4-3	CASRGADYNEQYF
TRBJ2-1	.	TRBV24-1	CATSVAAGFDNEQFF